The clone carrying this T cell receptor (beta chain) was seen ten or more times. No antigen is known for it. Deletions cut 1 base from V and 2 bases from J, with 6 bases between. This CDR3 contains 14 residues. Germline CDR1 is SEHNR and CDR2 is FQNEAQ (reference sequence). These data are taken from a study of T cells in Graves' hyperthyroidism and ophthalmopathy. Findings and limits, study-wide: Among clonotypes expanded in thyroid above 0.001, most were also found in blood. The model identified upcoming ophthalmopathy a median roughly 6 months ahead of onset.

TCR beta CDR3 regions were amplified from RNA. Primed by the HTBI set, a first-round RT-PCR was run on the TCR CDR3. One entry per CDR3 protein results from TCRdb running MiXCR on the multiplex PCR reads. The sample lists nearly 750,000 distinct CDR3 sequences, around 40% occurring once. The authors obtained PBMCs from 7.5 to 10 ml of fresh peripheral blood. This TCR was sampled from a woman aged 40 to 55 with Graves' hyperthyroidism. The material sequenced was blood. V is TRBV7-9 and J is TRBJ1-5; no clear D gene. In nucleotides, the CDR3 is TGTGCCAGCAGCTTAGGTAATGGCAATCAGCCCCAGCATTTT. As protein: CASSLGNGNQPQHF.